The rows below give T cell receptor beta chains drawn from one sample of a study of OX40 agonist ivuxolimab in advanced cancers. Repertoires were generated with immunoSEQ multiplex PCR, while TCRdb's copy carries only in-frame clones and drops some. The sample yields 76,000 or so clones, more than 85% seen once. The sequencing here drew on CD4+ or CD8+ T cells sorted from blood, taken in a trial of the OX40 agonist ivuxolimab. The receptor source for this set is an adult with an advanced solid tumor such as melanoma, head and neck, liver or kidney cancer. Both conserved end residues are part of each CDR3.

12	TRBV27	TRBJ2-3	CASSLLGDTQYF
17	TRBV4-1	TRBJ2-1	CASSQVPDGRSYNEQFF
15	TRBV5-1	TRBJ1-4	CASKASVGITEKLFF
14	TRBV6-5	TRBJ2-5	CASSYSWDEETQYF
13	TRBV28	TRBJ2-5	CAIRDIMTKTQYF
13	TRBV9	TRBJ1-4	CASSPTGPGKLFF
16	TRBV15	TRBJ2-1	CATNIPGDPGGNEQFF
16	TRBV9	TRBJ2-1	CASSVDWTGANNEQFF
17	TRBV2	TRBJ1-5	CASSPNSGTGVNQPQHF
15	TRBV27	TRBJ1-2	CASSLRGSTNYGYTF
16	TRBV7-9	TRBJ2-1	CASSSRTSGPYNEQFF
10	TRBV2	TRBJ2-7	CASSVYEQYF
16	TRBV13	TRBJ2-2	CASSPTSGRAGGELFF
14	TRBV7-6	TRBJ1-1	CASSWGGVNTEAFF
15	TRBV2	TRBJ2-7	CASSEAPGSSYEQYF
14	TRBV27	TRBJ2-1	CASSLGQEWNEQFF
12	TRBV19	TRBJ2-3	CASSLGTDTQYF
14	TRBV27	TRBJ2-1	CASSFQGLRNEQFF
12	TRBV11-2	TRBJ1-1	CASSLQLQEAFF
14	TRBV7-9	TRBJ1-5	CASSRTGINQPQHF
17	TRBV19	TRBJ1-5	CASSMKQGIYSNQPQHF
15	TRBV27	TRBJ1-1	CASSLNHRANTEAFF
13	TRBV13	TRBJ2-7	CASSQGTGHEQYF
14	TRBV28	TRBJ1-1	CASSLSGLDTEAFF
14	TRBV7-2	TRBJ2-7	CASSPGTGTYEQYF
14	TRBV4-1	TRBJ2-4	CASSQESIVDIQYF
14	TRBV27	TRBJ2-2	CASMPKGNTGELFF
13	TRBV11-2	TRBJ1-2	CASSDGGPYGYTF
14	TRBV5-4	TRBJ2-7	CASSFTGSSYEQYF
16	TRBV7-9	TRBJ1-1	CASSLPGTGGWTEAFF
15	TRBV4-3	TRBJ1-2	CASSLRTGGADGYTF
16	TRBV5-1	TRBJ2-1	CASSSEAGPEYNEQFF
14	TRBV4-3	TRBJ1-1	CASSQSYRNTEAFF
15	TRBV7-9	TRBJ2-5	CASSEPDSTQETQYF
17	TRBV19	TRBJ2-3	CASSIPNRRVGTDTQYF
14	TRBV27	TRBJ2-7	CASSLSNQGREQYF
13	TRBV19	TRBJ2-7	CASSPEVAYEQYF
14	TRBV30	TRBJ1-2	CAWTPSPLNYGYTF
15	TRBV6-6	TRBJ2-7	CASSYPRTRNYEQYF
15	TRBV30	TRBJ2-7	CAWSGGRRSSYEQYF